Below are 15 T cell receptor beta chains sequenced from a single sample in a study of blood T cells in healthy people across ages (dated by TCRdb to between 2014 and 2017). The library was obtained by 5' RACE. The listed sequencing device is Illumina HiSeq 2500. The second PCR ran for about 7 to 11 cycles and used a J-beta primer mix along with a sample-barcoded 5' primer. Using fastp at Q25 and MiXCR, TCRdb reprocessed the public reads and kept productive beta chains. Merged by CDR3 protein, the rows form single entries marked with the most common genes and DNA. The sample contains about 1.8 million distinct CDR3 sequences, 49% of them found a single time. Of the sample, less than 2.5% is held by the ten largest clones. The sequenced sample consisted of blood. The receptors were sampled from a woman between 40 and 55 years old in good health.

The chain combines TRBV7-2 with TRBJ1-4; a possible D gene is TRBD1 (5 bases). The CDR3 spans 16 residues. CDR1 SGHTA and CDR2 FQGNSA come from the germline V gene. V gave up 5 bases and J gave up 6 bases, with 19 bases separating them. The CDR3 protein is CASSNPWGNSDEKLFF. As DNA, the CDR3 is TGTGCCAGCAGCAACCCTTGGGGGAACTCGGATGAAAAACTGTTTTTT.

This clonotype has only a few counts. The chain has TRBV4-1 and TRBJ2-1; D gene unclear. Trimming took 2 bases from V and 4 from J, leaving 9 bases between them. The CDR3 extends over 14 amino acids. Germline-derived CDR1 and CDR2 are MGHRA and YSYEKL. Here the CDR3 reads CASSQHTLYNEQFF. CDR3 DNA sequence: TGCGCCAGCAGCCAACACACCTTATACAATGAGCAGTTCTTC.

This clonotype was detected a few times. The gene calls are TRBV29-1 and TRBJ1-2; D unresolved. The germline V gene encodes CDR1 SQVTM and CDR2 ANQGSEA. Trimming pared 3 bases from V and 1 base from J, leaving 12 bases between. The CDR3 is made up of 14 amino acids. The CDR3 is CSVDRAGINYGYTF. CDR3 sequence (DNA): TGCAGCGTTGATCGGGCCGGAATTAACTATGGCTACACCTTC.

The V gene is TRBV20-1, the J gene TRBJ2-3; possible D gene TRBD1, 6 bases. V lost 1 base, J lost 0 bases, and 11 bases lay in between. The CDR3 contains 15 residues. The germline V gene has CDR1 DFQATT and CDR2 SNEGSKA (reference sequence). Here the CDR3 DNA reads TGCAGTGCTAGAGGTGTCAGGGGTAGCACAGATACGCAGTATTTT. As protein: CSARGVRGSTDTQYF.

The chain is built from TRBV15 and TRBJ1-2; D uncertain. In germline, CDR1 is LNHNV, CDR2 YYDKDF (reference sequence). The CDR3 is 13 residues long. The V gene lost 4 bases and the J gene lost 8 bases, with 14 bases spanning the gap. CDR3 loop: CATSKERTAGYTF. In DNA, the CDR3 is TGTGCCACCAGCAAAGAAAGGACCGCCGGCTACACCTTC.

The chain has TRBV11-2 and TRBJ2-1, with 10 nucleotides matching TRBD2. Germline V CDR1 and CDR2: SGHAT, FQNNGV. CDR3 size: 14 residues. The junction had 10 bases not matched to a gene; V was cut back by 9 bases and J by 8 bases. The CDR3 nucleotides are TGTGCCAGTAAAGCGGGGGGGGCTCGGTATGAGCAGTTCTTC. Translated: CASKAGGARYEQFF.

V is TRBV5-5 and J is TRBJ1-2, with a tentative D call TRBD1 (5 bases). Germline CDR1 reads SGHKS; CDR2 reads YYEKEE (reference sequence). The V gene lost 6 bases and the J gene lost 6 bases, with 18 bases spanning the gap. The CDR3 totals 14 residues. The chain's CDR3 is CASTPERGADGYTF. The CDR3 nucleotides read TGTGCCAGCACCCCGGAGCGGGGCGCGGATGGCTACACCTTC.

This clonotype was seen a few times. CDR3 DNA sequence: TGCGCCAGCAGCCAAGAATGGCAGGCCTATGGCTACACCTTC. Its translation is CASSQEWQAYGYTF. The chain links TRBV4-3 to TRBJ1-2; D is unresolved. The germline V gene has CDR1 LGHNA and CDR2 YSLEER. This CDR3 comprises 14 residues. Trimming left V 0 bases short and J 4 bases short, with 9 bases between.

The gene calls are TRBV7-2 and TRBJ1-1; D is ambiguous. The germline V gene has CDR1 SGHTA and CDR2 FQGNSA. V lost 5 bases and J lost 1, with 14 bases in between. This CDR3 is 15 amino acids long. For the CDR3, the DNA is TGTGCCAGCAGCCCACGGACTGGGAGGAACACTGAAGCTTTCTTT. Residues: CASSPRTGRNTEAFF.

The chain's CDR3 is CSARDNLQTSEQYF. The CDR3 DNA reads as TGCAGTGCTAGAGATAACCTACAGACCTCCGAGCAGTACTTC. This rearrangement joins TRBV20-1 to TRBJ2-7, with D unclear. V was shortened by 0 bases and J by 6 bases, with 15 bases between the two germline ends. Germline V gene lookup returns CDR1 DFQATT and CDR2 SNEGSKA (reference sequence). The CDR3 runs to 14 residues.

This clonotype was seen only once. The chain carries TRBV6-5 and TRBJ1-1; perhaps TRBD1 as D (5 bases). Trimming pared 3 bases from V and 4 bases from J, leaving 15 bases between. Germline V CDR1 and CDR2: MNHEY, SVGAGI. The CDR3 totals 15 residues. The CDR3 spells CASSYLEGPGTEAFF. The CDR3 DNA reads as TGTGCCAGCAGTTATCTTGAGGGGCCAGGCACTGAAGCTTTCTTT.

This clonotype was counted only a few times. This chain joins TRBV6-6 and TRBJ1-2, with 10 bases that match TRBD1. This CDR3 is built from 15 residues. The germline CDR1 and CDR2 sequences are MNHNY and SVGAGI (reference sequence). V trimming: 5 bases; J trimming: 5 bases; junction bases outside the gene matches: 8. In DNA form, the CDR3 reads TGTGCCAGCAGTCCTGGGACAGGGGTTATATATGGCTACACCTTC. Protein sequence: CASSPGTGVIYGYTF.

About this clonotype itself: One junction end disagrees with the germline gene, perhaps due to a read error. The chain uses TRBV6-5 and TRBJ2-7; TRBD2 is a possible D gene (5 bases). Per germline, CDR1 MNHEY and CDR2 SVGAGI. The CDR3 consists of 13 residues. CDR3: CVSSEPNRGEQYF. The CDR3 DNA reads TGTGTCAGCAGTGAACCCAATCGGGGCGAGCAGTACTTC.

This clonotype was seen more than once but under ten times. The CDR3 reads CASSASTASGEQYF. CDR3 nucleotide sequence: TGCGCCAGCAGCGCTTCGACAGCATCTGGGGAGCAGTACTTC. The V and J genes are TRBV5-1 and TRBJ2-7, with D perhaps TRBD1 (5 bases). CDR1 is SGHRS, CDR2 YFSETQ, per germline. The CDR3 covers 14 residues. Trimming shortened V by 4 bases and J by 7 bases, and 18 bases separated the two germline ends.

The J gene is TRBJ2-7, the V gene TRBV6-5, with 7 bases lining up with TRBD2. CDR3 size: 16 residues. Germline lookup yields CDR1 MNHEY and CDR2 SVGAGI. The trim removed 2 bases at V and 4 bases at J, leaving 11 bases unmatched. The CDR3, as DNA: TGTGCCAGCAGTTACGCGGGAGACTCCACAGAATACGAGCAGTACTTC. Amino acid sequence: CASSYAGDSTEYEQYF.